This T cell receptor beta chain was recorded in a study of glioma-infiltrating T cells. Comment on this clonotype: What it binds is not known.

TCR alpha and beta CDR3 regions were amplified from RNA using iRepertoire nested multiplex PCR. MiXCR was run by TCRdb on the multiplex PCR reads, yielding one entry per CDR3 protein. Here the sample spans more than 90,000 distinct CDR3 sequences, about 37% being singletons. Unmatched junction bases numbered 8, after V lost 5 bases and J lost 11 bases. Per germline, CDR1 SGHAT and CDR2 FQNNGV. The CDR3 has 14 amino acids. General observations from the study: Gliomas, especially low-grade, showed above-expected tissue-blood divergence; non-neoplastic patients showed below. Very few CDR3 sequences were shared between tissue and blood.

This clonotype originated in a human donor with low-grade glioma or glioblastoma, undergoing nonglioma brain surgery, or in good health (not recorded which). J is TRBJ1-6 and V is TRBV11-2; 8 positions match TRBD1. The sample was glioma tissue, nonneoplastic brain tissue, or PBMCs (not recorded which). This chain's CDR3 is CASSVDRGRTPLHF. The CDR3 region has the DNA TGTGCCAGCAGCGTTGACAGGGGTAGGACACCCCTCCACTTT.